This TCR beta chain was recorded in a study of beta chain features in type 1 diabetes. Study information: Sorted cells examined across all samples numbered 107,917,701. General study findings and limits: Highly expressing activated T cells could be over-counted with a cDNA template. Moderately but significantly shorter TCRB CDR3s were found in Type 1 diabetes patients in all four CD4+ subsets.

The sequenced template was cDNA made from the entire isolated RNA. Assay: immunoSEQ multiplex PCR; the TCRdb copy retains only in-frame clones and omits some. The sample yields tens of thousands of clones, around 40% seen once. Germline V gives CDR1 SGHTA, CDR2 FQGNSA. J was trimmed by 4 bases and V by 2 bases; bases with no gene match: 3. The length of the CDR3 is 15 residues. Comments on this clone: Its antigen is not known.

Sequencing was done on a sample of Tregs from blood. The genes are TRBV7-2 and TRBJ2-2; 8 bases line up with TRBD2. This sequence was found in a man aged 30 to 39 with type 1 diabetes. CDR3 residues: CASSLTGRGTGELFF. For the CDR3, the DNA is TGTGCCAGCAGCTTAACCGGGAGGGGCACCGGGGAGCTGTTTTTT.